This entry lists 6 T cell receptor beta chains sequenced from one sample in a study of T cell repertoires in ileal Crohn's disease. The table came from immunoSEQ multiplex PCR; TCRdb's copy has only in-frame clones and leaves some out. The sample comprises about 14,000 clones, 70% of which are singletons, and 5.9% rests with the top ten. The source material was ileal tissue. The receptors come from an adult with Crohn's disease.

To note about this clone: At one of its ends the junction is not consistent with the germline gene, which may arise from a read error. V usage is TRBV13 and J usage is TRBJ2-5; TRBD2 aligns across 8 bases. This CDR3 has 14 amino acids. Germline-derived CDR1 and CDR2 are PRHDT and FYEKMQ (reference sequence). CDR3 amino acids: CASSSRGGGETQYF. The CDR3 DNA sequence: TGTGCTAGCAGCTCCCGGGGGGGCGGAGAGACCCAGTACTTC.

This chain uses TRBV5-1 with TRBJ2-5; possibly TRBD1 or TRBD2 for D (5 bases each). This CDR3 is built from 15 residues. Per germline, CDR1 SGHRS and CDR2 YFSETQ. The ends were cut back, 2 bases at V and 1 base at J, with 12 bases in the middle. The CDR3 is CASSFGTGTQETQYF. The DNA for the CDR3 is TGCGCCAGCAGCTTTGGGACGGGTACCCAAGAGACCCAGTACTTC.

This clone showed up just once. This chain joins TRBV28 and TRBJ1-5, with D uncertain. Trimming cost V 2 bases and J 5 bases, with 13 bases left between them. The CDR3 sequence is 15 residues long. From germline, CDR1 is MDHEN and CDR2 SYDVKM. The CDR3 sequence is CASSLESGYHQPQHF. The CDR3 bases are TGTGCCAGCAGTTTAGAATCCGGGTATCATCAGCCCCAGCATTTT.

This clone was counted a few times. The J gene is TRBJ1-6, the V gene TRBV7-3; 7 positions match TRBD1. CDR3 size: 18 residues. From germline, CDR1 is SGHTA and CDR2 FQGTGA. Trimming at V came to 5 bases and at J to 0 bases, leaving 10 bases not matched to a gene. The CDR3 region is CASSLGQVLSSYNSPLHF. DNA of the CDR3: TGTGCCAGCAGCCTTGGACAGGTACTTAGCTCCTATAATTCACCCCTCCACTTT.

The chain links TRBV7-9 to TRBJ2-7; tentative D call: TRBD1 (6 bases). CDR3 length equals 18 residues. Germline lookup yields CDR1 SEHNR and CDR2 FQNEAQ (reference sequence). V lost 4 bases and J 3 bases, leaving 25 bases between the germline ends. The CDR3 DNA is TGTGCCAGCAGCTCTACCTCCTTCCGGGACAAGCGCTACTACGAGCAGTACTTC. Protein sequence: CASSSTSFRDKRYYEQYF.

V gene TRBV27 combines with J gene TRBJ1-6, with D perhaps matching TRBD1 (6 bases). This CDR3 is built from 15 residues. The germline gives CDR1 MNHEY, CDR2 SMNVEV (reference sequence). The V and J ends lost 4 bases and 6 bases respectively, with 13 bases between them. CDR3: CASSWGALGNSPLHF. The DNA of the CDR3 is TGTGCCAGCAGTTGGGGGGCCCTGGGTAATTCACCCCTCCACTTT.